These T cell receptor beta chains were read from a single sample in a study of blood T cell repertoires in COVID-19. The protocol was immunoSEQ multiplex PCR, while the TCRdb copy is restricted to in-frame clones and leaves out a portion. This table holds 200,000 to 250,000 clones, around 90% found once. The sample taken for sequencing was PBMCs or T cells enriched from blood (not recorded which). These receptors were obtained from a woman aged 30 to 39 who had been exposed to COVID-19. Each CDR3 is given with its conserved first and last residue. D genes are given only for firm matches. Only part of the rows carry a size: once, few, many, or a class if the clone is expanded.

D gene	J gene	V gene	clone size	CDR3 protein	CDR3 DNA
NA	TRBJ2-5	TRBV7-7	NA	CASSLGGGSKTQYF	TGTGCTAGCAGCTTAGGAGGTGGCAGTAAGACCCAGTACTTC
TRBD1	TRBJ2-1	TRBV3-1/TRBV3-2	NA	CASSQEVGQGGNEQFF	TGTGCCAGCAGCCAAGAGGTAGGACAGGGGGGCAATGAGCAGTTCTTC
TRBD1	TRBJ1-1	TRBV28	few	CASSLLGQGKAFF	TGTGCCAGCAGTTTGTTGGGACAGGGGAAAGCCTTCTTT
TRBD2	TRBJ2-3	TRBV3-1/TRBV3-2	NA	CASSHSLTLAGGSHTQYF	TGTGCCAGCAGCCACTCCCTAACTTTAGCGGGAGGGTCACATACGCAGTATTTT
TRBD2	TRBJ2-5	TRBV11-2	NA	CASSLGSGGPGETQYF	TGTGCCAGCAGCTTAGGATCGGGAGGGCCGGGAGAGACCCAGTACTTC
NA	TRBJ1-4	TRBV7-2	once	CASSTSAGGTNEKLFF	TGTGCCAGCAGCACAAGCGCGGGAGGGACTAATGAAAAACTGTTTTTT
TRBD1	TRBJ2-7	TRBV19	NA	CASSIGQGSYEQYF	TGTGCCAGTAGTATAGGACAGGGGTCCTACGAGCAGTACTTC
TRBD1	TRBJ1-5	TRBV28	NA	CASKFGDRPPLSNQPQHF	TGTGCCAGCAAGTTCGGGGACAGACCCCCATTGAGCAATCAGCCCCAGCATTTT
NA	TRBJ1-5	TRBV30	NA	CAWSPWALAGQPQHF	TGTGCCTGGAGCCCCTGGGCACTGGCAGGTCAGCCCCAGCATTTT
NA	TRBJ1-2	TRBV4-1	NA	CASSQEGARVYGYTF	TGCGCCAGCAGCCAAGAAGGAGCCAGAGTTTATGGCTACACCTTC
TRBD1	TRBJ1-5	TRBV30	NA	CAWTGGINQPQHF	TGTGCCTGGACAGGGGGGATAAATCAGCCCCAGCATTTT
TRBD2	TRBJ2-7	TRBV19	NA	CASSGPTSGAPYEQYF	TGTGCCAGTAGTGGCCCAACTAGCGGGGCCCCCTACGAGCAGTACTTC
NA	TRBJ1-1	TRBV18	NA	CASSPPVRDRAFF	TGTGCCAGCTCACCACCGGTGCGGGATCGAGCTTTCTTT
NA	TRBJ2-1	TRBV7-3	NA	CASSSSRYSGPFF	TGTGCCAGCAGCTCGTCTAGGTATAGCGGTCCGTTCTTC
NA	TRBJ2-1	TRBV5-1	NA	CASSLPAWSSYNEQFF	TGCGCCAGCAGCTTACCAGCATGGAGCTCCTACAATGAGCAGTTCTTC
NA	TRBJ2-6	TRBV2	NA	CASSEAIASGANVLTF	TGTGCCAGCAGTGAAGCGATAGCCTCTGGGGCCAACGTCCTGACTTTC
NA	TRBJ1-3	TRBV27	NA	CASSLPSTGKYSGNTIYF	TGTGCCAGCAGTTTGCCATCCACAGGGAAATACTCTGGAAACACCATATATTTT
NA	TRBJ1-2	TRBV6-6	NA	CASSYSTAPNYGYTF	TGTGCCAGCAGTTACTCGACAGCTCCGAACTATGGCTACACCTTC
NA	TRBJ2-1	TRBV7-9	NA	CASSPAVGGSYNEQFF	TGTGCCAGCAGCCCAGCCGTGGGGGGCTCCTACAATGAGCAGTTCTTC
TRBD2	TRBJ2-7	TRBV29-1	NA	CSGSGSQNEQYF	TGCAGCGGAAGCGGGAGTCAAAACGAGCAGTACTTC
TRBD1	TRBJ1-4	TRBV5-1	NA	CASSSTGGRTNEKLFF	TGCGCCAGCAGCTCGACAGGGGGGAGGACTAATGAAAAACTGTTTTTT
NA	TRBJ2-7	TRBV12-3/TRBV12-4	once	CASSLAANYEQYF	TGTGCCAGCAGTTTAGCGGCCAACTACGAGCAGTACTTC
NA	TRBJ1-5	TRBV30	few	CAWRGKERRIQPQHF	TGTGCCTGGAGGGGAAAAGAGAGGAGGATTCAGCCCCAGCATTTT
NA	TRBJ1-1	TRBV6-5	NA	CASSFQTGNTEAFF	TGTGCCAGCAGTTTCCAGACAGGGAACACTGAAGCTTTCTTT
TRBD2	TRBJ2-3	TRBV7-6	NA	CASSLRTSGKTDTQYF	TGTGCCAGCAGCCTTCGGACTAGCGGGAAGACAGATACGCAGTATTTT